This TCR beta chain is drawn from a study of OX40 agonist ivuxolimab in advanced cancers. Study-wide points: Expanded clones were, on average, more numerous among CD8+ T cells than CD4+.

The repertoire was sequenced with immunoSEQ multiplex PCR; TCRdb's copy has only in-frame clones and lacks some. The sample consists of approximately 13,000 clones, roughly 78% of them appearing once. From germline, CDR1 is LNHDA and CDR2 SQIVND (reference sequence). The CDR3 loop spans 16 amino acids. The V end was cut by 4 bases, the J end by 0 bases, with 13 bases between. Points on this clone: No antigen is known for it.

Sequences were derived from CD4+ or CD8+ T cells sorted from blood, sampled in a trial of the OX40 agonist ivuxolimab. The chain uses TRBV19 and TRBJ2-4; no reliable D call. This clonotype was obtained from an adult with an advanced solid tumor such as melanoma, head and neck, liver or kidney cancer. The CDR3 DNA follows: TGTGCCAGTAGTACGGTGGTCGACCCAGCCAAAAACATTCAGTACTTC. Protein: CASSTVVDPAKNIQYF.